Following are 20 T cell receptor beta chains from one sample sequenced in a study of response to subunit inactivated influenza vaccine. TCRdb re-derived calls from the RT-PCR reads in MiXCR, one entry per CDR3 protein. This sample has more than 700,000 distinct CDR3 sequences; less than 25% occur once, and the top ten carry roughly 10%. Here the sequenced sample was PBMCs from blood, taken more than 4 days after vaccination. Receptor source: a man aged 45-65 years who received an inactivated influenza vaccine.

This clonotype showed up just a few times. The chain has TRBV12-3 or TRBV12-4 and TRBJ2-3; maybe TRBD2 (6 bases). There are 14 residues in the CDR3. V lost 1 base and J 5 bases, leaving 10 bases between the germline ends. DNA for the CDR3: TGTGCCAGCAGTTTAGGCGGGGAATTAGATACGCAGTATTTT. It codes for CASSLGGELDTQYF.

The rearrangement links TRBV5-1 to TRBJ2-3, with 13 positions matching TRBD2. This CDR3 comprises 16 residues. CDR1 is SGHRS and CDR2 is YFSETQ in the germline V gene. Trimming took 4 bases from V and 3 from J; bases not matched to a gene: 5. CDR3 loop: CASSPTSGGATDTQYF. CDR3 bases: TGCGCCAGCAGCCCAACTAGCGGGGGGGCAACAGATACGCAGTATTTT.

This chain links TRBV7-9 with TRBJ2-7, with 7 bases lining up with TRBD2. V shed 5 bases, J shed 7 bases, and the junction held 14 bases outside the gene matches. The germline CDR1 and CDR2 sequences are SEHNR and FQNEAQ (reference sequence). The CDR3 is made up of 15 amino acids. The CDR3 loop reads CASSLMSGTSSEQYF. CDR3 nucleotides: TGTGCCAGCAGCCTGATGAGCGGGACGAGCAGTGAGCAGTACTTC.

J is TRBJ2-1 and V is TRBV6-5, with a tentative D call TRBD1 (6 bases). This CDR3 is 15 amino acids long. Germline assignment: CDR1 MNHEY and CDR2 SVGAGI. V lost 0 bases and J 4 bases, leaving 10 bases between the germline ends. For the CDR3, the DNA is TGTGCCAGCAGTTACTCGAGGGACAAATACAATGAGCAGTTCTTC. Its translation: CASSYSRDKYNEQFF.

For the CDR3, the DNA is TGTGCCAGCAGCCTGAGGGGTTACCCCTACAATGAGCAGTTCTTC. Its translation: CASSLRGYPYNEQFF. The rearrangement uses TRBV11-3 and TRBJ2-1; D assignment may be TRBD1 or TRBD2 (5 bases each). The ends were cut back, 5 bases at V and 2 bases at J, with 13 bases in the middle. Germline CDR1 reads SGHNT; CDR2 reads YENEEA. The length of the CDR3 is 15 residues.

This clonotype was detected a few times. This chain connects TRBV11-2 to TRBJ2-1, with TRBD2 identical over 7 bases. The CDR3 sequence is 12 residues long. After removal of 5 bases from V and 10 bases from J, the junction contained 5 bases not matched to a gene. Per germline, CDR1 SGHAT and CDR2 FQNNGV. CDR3 protein: CASSTPSGEQFF. CDR3 DNA sequence: TGTGCCAGCAGCACCCCTAGCGGAGAGCAGTTCTTC.

V is TRBV20-1 and J is TRBJ2-1; 7 bases align to TRBD1. The CDR3 has 15 amino acids. The germline CDR1 and CDR2 sequences are DFQATT and SNEGSKA (reference sequence). Trimming at V came to 0 bases and at J to 7 bases, leaving 9 bases not matched to a gene. CDR3 residues: CSARDKDRLWNEQFF. The CDR3 DNA reads as TGCAGTGCTAGAGATAAGGACAGGCTCTGGAATGAGCAGTTCTTC.

This clonotype was observed a few times. V gene TRBV10-3 combines with J gene TRBJ2-1, with TRBD1 matching 9 bases. V lost 7 bases and J lost 5; bases outside the gene matches: 6. The CDR3 contains 14 residues. Germline V gene lookup returns CDR1 ENHRY and CDR2 SYGVKD. As DNA, the CDR3 is TGTGCCATCACTCGGGACAGGGAAAACAATGAGCAGTTCTTC. It specifies CAITRDRENNEQFF.

The chain uses TRBV15 and TRBJ1-5; no clear D. The CDR3 sequence is 15 residues long. Germline-derived CDR1 and CDR2 are LNHNV and YYDKDF (reference sequence). Trimming stripped 3 bases from V and 6 bases from J, with 15 bases between. CDR3 coding DNA: TGTGCCACCAGCAGGGATGTCTTCGGTAGTCAGCCCCAGCATTTT. Protein sequence: CATSRDVFGSQPQHF.

The chain has TRBV7-9 and TRBJ2-2; D perhaps matches TRBD1 (6 bases). Germline V gives CDR1 SEHNR, CDR2 FQNEAQ (reference sequence). The length of the CDR3 is 16 residues. The ends were cut back, 3 bases at V and 5 bases at J, with 16 bases in the middle. DNA for the CDR3: TGTGCCAGCAGCTTGGAACAGGGAGAAGGGACCGGGGAGCTGTTTTTT. This gives the protein CASSLEQGEGTGELFF.

This rearrangement joins TRBV29-1 to TRBJ2-2, with D tentatively TRBD1 (5 bases). Germline V gene data show CDR1 as SQVTM and CDR2 as ANQGSEA. The CDR3 spans 12 residues. V dropped 7 bases and J dropped 5 bases, with 11 bases sitting between them. Here the CDR3 reads CSARALTGELFF. The CDR3 DNA reads TGCAGCGCCAGGGCCCTTACCGGGGAGCTGTTTTTT.

The V gene is TRBV29-1, the J gene TRBJ1-1, with D possibly TRBD1 on 5 matching bases. The V end lost 4 bases, the J end lost 6 bases, and 15 bases lay between the germline ends. The germline gives CDR1 SQVTM, CDR2 ANQGSEA. The CDR3 spans 13 residues. The CDR3 sequence: CSVALRGQPEAFF. DNA for the CDR3: TGCAGCGTTGCACTGAGGGGCCAACCTGAAGCTTTCTTT.

This clonotype turned up a few times. The V and J genes are TRBV7-9 and TRBJ1-4; 7 bases are a match to TRBD1. Germline V gives CDR1 SEHNR, CDR2 FQNEAQ (reference sequence). The J segment lost 2 bases and the V segment lost 6 bases, leaving 6 bases of the junction unmatched. This CDR3 has 15 residues. The CDR3 bases are TGTGCCAGCAGTCTAAAGACAGGGACTAATGAAAAACTGTTTTTT. Its protein is CASSLKTGTNEKLFF.

The V and J genes are TRBV6-4 and TRBJ2-7; either TRBD1 or TRBD2 may supply D (5 bases each). This CDR3 contains 19 residues. Trimming took off 2 bases at V and 7 bases at J, with 30 bases between the two ends. The germline V gene encodes CDR1 MRHNA and CDR2 SNTAGT. The DNA of the CDR3 is TGTGCCAGCAGTGACCCGCGAAGGGGAATCCTCAGGAGACTACGGGAGCAGTACTTC. Translated, it gives CASSDPRRGILRRLREQYF.

This clonotype was picked up a small number of times. The J gene is TRBJ2-5, the V gene TRBV20-1; D may be TRBD1 or TRBD2 (5 bases each). V lost 3 bases, J lost 7 bases, and 12 bases lay in between. Germline CDR1 is DFQATT and CDR2 is SNEGSKA (reference sequence). The CDR3 loop spans 12 amino acids. The CDR3 loop is CSASIQGATQYF. The CDR3 region has the DNA TGCAGTGCTAGTATCCAGGGAGCGACCCAGTACTTC.

This clonotype was detected a few times. The chain combines TRBV24-1 with TRBJ2-3; tentative D call: TRBD2 (6 bases). The V end was cut by 0 bases, the J end by 4 bases, with 13 bases between. Germline V gene sequence: CDR1 KGHDR, CDR2 SFDVKD. The CDR3 consists of 16 residues. The CDR3 sequence: CATSDLSGRGSDTQYF. As DNA, the CDR3 is TGTGCCACCAGTGATTTGTCCGGGAGAGGGTCAGATACGCAGTATTTT.

This chain connects TRBV15 to TRBJ2-2, with D maybe TRBD1 (6 bases). With 8 bases removed from V and 4 bases from J, the gap between germline ends came to 8 bases. Germline V gene sequence: CDR1 LNHNV, CDR2 YYDKDF (reference sequence). CDR3 size: 12 residues. The CDR3 protein is CATEQGTGELFF. The CDR3 bases are TGTGCCACCGAACAGGGCACCGGGGAGCTGTTTTTT. Based on the CDR3 plus reference TRBV15 and TRBJ2-2, the full variable domain is DAMVIQNPRYQVTQFGKPVTLSCSQTLNHNVMYWYQQKSSQAPKLLFHYYDKDFNNEADTPDNFQSRRPNTSFCFLDIRSPGLGDTAMYLCATEQGTGELFFGEGSRLTVL.

This clonotype was counted at least ten times. This chain connects TRBV12-3 or TRBV12-4 to TRBJ1-2; 7 nucleotides line up with TRBD1. V shed 3 bases, J shed 1 base, and the junction held 2 bases outside the gene matches. The CDR3 contains 14 residues. In DNA form, the CDR3 reads TGTGCCAGCAGTTTCCGGGACAGTAACTATGGCTACACCTTC. Its translation: CASSFRDSNYGYTF.

This clonotype was picked up a small number of times. V usage is TRBV10-3 and J usage is TRBJ2-3, with D perhaps TRBD2 (6 bases). V shed 5 bases and J shed 2 bases, with 11 bases lying between them. The CDR3 sequence is 14 residues long. Germline CDR1 ENHRY, CDR2 SYGVKD. CDR3 sequence: CAISWDSPTDTQYF. The CDR3 DNA reads TGTGCCATCAGTTGGGACTCCCCCACAGATACGCAGTATTTT.

The chain employs TRBV20-1 and TRBJ2-2, with 9 bases matching TRBD2. This CDR3 contains 16 residues. After removal of 0 bases from V and 1 base from J, the junction contained 3 bases not matched to a gene. The germline V gene has CDR1 DFQATT and CDR2 SNEGSKA (reference sequence). The CDR3 DNA reads TGCAGTGCTAGAGATATGCGGGAGGGGAACACCGGGGAGCTGTTTTTT. The encoded protein is CSARDMREGNTGELFF.